This TCR beta chain was profiled in a study of blood T cell repertoires in COVID-19. The overall study: Samples of COVID-19 (acute and convalescent) were obtained from the United States, Italy and Spain. The analysed material was cDNA or gDNA that came from T cells, B-cell-depleted T cells, or PBMCs.

Produced via immunoSEQ multiplex PCR; TCRdb's table is partial and in-frame only. The table records 100,000 to 110,000 clones, more than 65% of them present only once. Looked up from germline, CDR1 is SGHTA and CDR2 is FQGTGA. Trimming stripped 8 bases from V and 5 bases from J, with 16 bases between. The CDR3 covers 14 residues. This chain links TRBV7-3 with TRBJ2-1; D perhaps matches TRBD1 (5 bases). The clonotype comes from a woman aged 70-85 years with acute or convalescent COVID-19. Sequencing used peripheral blood. The CDR3 nucleotides are TGTGCCAGCTCCCAAGTCAGGGATAACAATGAGCAGTTCTTC. Residues: CASSQVRDNNEQFF.